This T cell receptor beta chain was profiled in a study of shared clonotypes between healthy human individuals. This clone appeared once. Its antigen is unknown. Replicate PCRs were loaded with about 300 ng DNA from unsorted PBMC, around 30,000 T cell genomes. Authors' methods: ImmunoSEQ sequences covered only the junction and lacked quality scores; filtering therefore differed. This table comes from immunoSEQ multiplex PCR, and its TCRdb copy is limited to in-frame clones, with some not included. Clone size and the V and J calls come from that table; the DNA yielded D and trimming. The repertoire holds a few hundred thousand clones, with roughly 78% as singletons. The study, taken as a whole, reports: Genetic and exposure-history diversity was limited by the few donors.

The TCR originated in a woman aged 40-49 years in good health. Some clones in this sample may be carry-over from other donors' samples. The source material was PBMCs.

Here the CDR3 reads CASSLSGTDTQYF. CDR3 in DNA: TGTGCCAGTAGTTTATCAGGGACAGATACGCAGTATTTT. V and J are TRBV19 and TRBJ2-3; possible D gene TRBD1, 5 bases. The CDR3 loop spans 13 amino acids. Trimming took 5 bases from V and 3 from J, leaving 9 bases between them. Germline V gene sequence: CDR1 LNHDA, CDR2 SQIVND (reference sequence).